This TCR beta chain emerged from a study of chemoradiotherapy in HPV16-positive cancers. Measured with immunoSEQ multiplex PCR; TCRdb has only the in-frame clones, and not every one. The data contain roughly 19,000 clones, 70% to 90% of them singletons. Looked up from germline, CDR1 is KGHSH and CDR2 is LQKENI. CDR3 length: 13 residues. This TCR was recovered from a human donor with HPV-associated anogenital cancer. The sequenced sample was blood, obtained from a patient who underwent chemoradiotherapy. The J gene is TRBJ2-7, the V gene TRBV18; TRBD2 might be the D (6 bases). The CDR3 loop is CASSSNGGNSLWV. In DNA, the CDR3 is TGTGCCAGCTCATCGAACGGGGGAAACAGCTTATGGGTC.